Following are 2 T cell receptor beta chains from one sample sequenced in a study of T cell responses to AZD1222 COVID-19 vaccine. Assay: immunoSEQ multiplex PCR; the TCRdb copy retains only in-frame clones and omits some. The repertoire holds 70,000 to 95,000 clones, nearly 90% seen once, with 2.8% in the top ten. The sample consisted of peripheral blood, taken on day 0 of MenACWY control vaccination. These receptors were taken from an adult in good health.

J is TRBJ1-6 and V is TRBV7-3; the D gene is possibly TRBD1 (6 bases). Germline loops: CDR1 SGHTA, CDR2 FQGTGA. Trimming cost V 5 bases and J 7 bases, with 9 bases left between them. This CDR3 spans 13 amino acids. CDR3 nucleotide sequence: TGTGCCAGCAGCCCAAGGGGGAATTCACCCCTCCACTTT. Its protein product is CASSPRGNSPLHF.

This chain joins TRBV25-1 and TRBJ2-2, with D perhaps TRBD1 or TRBD2 (6 bases each). There are 14 residues in the CDR3. V lost 10 bases to trimming and J lost 3 bases, with 15 bases between them. Germline assignment: CDR1 MGHDK and CDR2 SYGVNS. DNA of the CDR3: TGTGCCACCAAGGAGGGGGAAGACACCGGGGAGCTGTTTTTT. Its protein product is CATKEGEDTGELFF.